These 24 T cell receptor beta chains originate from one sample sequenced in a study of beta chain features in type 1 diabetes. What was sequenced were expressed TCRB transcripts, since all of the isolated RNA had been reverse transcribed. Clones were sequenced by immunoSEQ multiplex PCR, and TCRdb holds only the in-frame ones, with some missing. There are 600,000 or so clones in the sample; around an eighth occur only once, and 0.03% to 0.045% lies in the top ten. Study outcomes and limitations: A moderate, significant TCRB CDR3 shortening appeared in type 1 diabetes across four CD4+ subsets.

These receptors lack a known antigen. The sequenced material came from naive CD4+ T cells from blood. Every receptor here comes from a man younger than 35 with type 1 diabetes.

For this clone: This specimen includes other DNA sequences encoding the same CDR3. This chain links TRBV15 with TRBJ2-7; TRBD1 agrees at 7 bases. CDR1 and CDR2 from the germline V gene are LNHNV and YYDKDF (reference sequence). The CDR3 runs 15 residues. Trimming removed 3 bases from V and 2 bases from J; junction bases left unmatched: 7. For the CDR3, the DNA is TGTGCCACCAGCAGCTACGGGACAGACACCTACGAGCAGTACTTC. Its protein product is CATSSYGTDTYEQYF.

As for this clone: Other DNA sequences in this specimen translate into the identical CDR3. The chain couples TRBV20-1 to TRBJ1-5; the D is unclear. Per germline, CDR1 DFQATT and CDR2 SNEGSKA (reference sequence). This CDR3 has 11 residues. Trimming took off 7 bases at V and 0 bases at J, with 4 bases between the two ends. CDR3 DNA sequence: TGCAGTGTAGGTAGCAATCAGCCCCAGCATTTT. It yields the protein CSVGSNQPQHF.

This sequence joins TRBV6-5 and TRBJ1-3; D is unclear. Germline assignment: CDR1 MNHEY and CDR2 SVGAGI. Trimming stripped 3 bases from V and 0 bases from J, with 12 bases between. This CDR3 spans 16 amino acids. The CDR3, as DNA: TGTGCCAGCAGTTATCAGGACCCGAGCTCTGGAAACACCATATATTTT. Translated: CASSYQDPSSGNTIYF.

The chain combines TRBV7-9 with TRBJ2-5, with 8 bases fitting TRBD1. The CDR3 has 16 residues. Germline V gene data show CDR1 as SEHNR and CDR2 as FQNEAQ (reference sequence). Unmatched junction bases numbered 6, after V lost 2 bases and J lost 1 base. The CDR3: CASSLWGQAFQETQYF. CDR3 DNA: TGTGCCAGCAGCTTATGGGGACAGGCCTTCCAAGAGACCCAGTACTTC.

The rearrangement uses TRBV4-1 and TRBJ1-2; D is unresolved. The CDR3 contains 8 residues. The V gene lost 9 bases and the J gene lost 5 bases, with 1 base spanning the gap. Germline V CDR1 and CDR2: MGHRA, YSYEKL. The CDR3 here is CASYGYTF. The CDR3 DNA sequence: TGCGCCAGTTATGGCTACACCTTC.

The CDR3 loop reads CASSLVLGGSEAFF. For the CDR3, the DNA is TGCGCCAGCAGCTTGGTGCTGGGTGGGTCTGAAGCTTTCTTT. The V call is TRBV5-1, the J call TRBJ1-1; D unclear. This CDR3 has 14 residues. Trimming cost V 0 bases and J 6 bases, with 12 bases left between them. Germline V gene data show CDR1 as SGHRS and CDR2 as YFSETQ.

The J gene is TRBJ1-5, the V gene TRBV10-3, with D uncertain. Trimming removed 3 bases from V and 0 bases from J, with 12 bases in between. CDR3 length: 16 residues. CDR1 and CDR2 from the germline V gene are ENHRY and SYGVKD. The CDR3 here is CAISDMAGGSNQPQHF. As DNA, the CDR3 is TGTGCCATCAGTGATATGGCAGGCGGTAGCAATCAGCCCCAGCATTTT.

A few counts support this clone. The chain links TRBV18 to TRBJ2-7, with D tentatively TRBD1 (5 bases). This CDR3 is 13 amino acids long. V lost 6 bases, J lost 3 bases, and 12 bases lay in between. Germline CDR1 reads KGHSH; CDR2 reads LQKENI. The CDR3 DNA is TGTGCCAGCTCTGAAGGGGTTGGCTACGAGCAGTACTTC. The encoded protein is CASSEGVGYEQYF.

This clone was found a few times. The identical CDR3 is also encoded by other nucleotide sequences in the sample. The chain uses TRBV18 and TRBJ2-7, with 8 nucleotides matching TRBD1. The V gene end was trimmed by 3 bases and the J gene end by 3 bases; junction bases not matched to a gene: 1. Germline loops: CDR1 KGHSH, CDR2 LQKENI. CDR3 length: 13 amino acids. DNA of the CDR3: TGTGCCAGCTCACCCGGGACAGGCTACGAGCAGTACTTC. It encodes CASSPGTGYEQYF.

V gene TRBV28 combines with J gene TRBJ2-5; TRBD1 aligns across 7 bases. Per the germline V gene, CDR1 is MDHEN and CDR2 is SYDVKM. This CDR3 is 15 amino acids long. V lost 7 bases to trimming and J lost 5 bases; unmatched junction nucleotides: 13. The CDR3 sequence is CASTLLGKGAETQYF. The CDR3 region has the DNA TGTGCCAGCACTCTATTGGGGAAGGGGGCGGAGACCCAGTACTTC.

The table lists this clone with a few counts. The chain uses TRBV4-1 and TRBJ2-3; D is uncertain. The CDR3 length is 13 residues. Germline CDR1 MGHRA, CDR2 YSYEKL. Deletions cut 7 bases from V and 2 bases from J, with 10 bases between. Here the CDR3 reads CASKALSTDTQYF. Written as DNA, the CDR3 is TGCGCCAGCAAGGCTCTTTCCACAGATACGCAGTATTTT.

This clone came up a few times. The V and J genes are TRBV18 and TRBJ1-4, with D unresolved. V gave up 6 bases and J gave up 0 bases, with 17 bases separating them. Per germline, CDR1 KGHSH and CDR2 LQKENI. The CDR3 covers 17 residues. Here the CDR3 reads CASSPLDGGTTNEKLFF. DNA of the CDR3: TGTGCCAGCTCCCCTCTCGACGGTGGAACAACTAATGAAAAACTGTTTTTT.

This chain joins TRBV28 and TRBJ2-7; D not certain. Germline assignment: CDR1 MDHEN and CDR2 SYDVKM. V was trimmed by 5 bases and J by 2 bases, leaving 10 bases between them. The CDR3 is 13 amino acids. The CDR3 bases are TGTGCCAGCAGTAGCACAGACCCCTACGAGCAGTACTTC. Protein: CASSSTDPYEQYF.

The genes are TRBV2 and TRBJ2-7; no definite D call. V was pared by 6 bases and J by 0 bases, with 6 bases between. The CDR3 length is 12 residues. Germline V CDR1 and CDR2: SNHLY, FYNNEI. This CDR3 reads CASRKDSYEQYF. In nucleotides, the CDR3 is TGTGCCAGCAGAAAGGACTCCTACGAGCAGTACTTC.

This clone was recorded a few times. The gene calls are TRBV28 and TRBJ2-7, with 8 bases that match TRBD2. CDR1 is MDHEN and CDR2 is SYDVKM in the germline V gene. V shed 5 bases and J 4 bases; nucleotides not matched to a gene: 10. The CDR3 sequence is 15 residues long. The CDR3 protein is CASSPPGTRGYEQYF. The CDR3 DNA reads TGTGCCAGCAGTCCCCCCGGGACTAGAGGTTACGAGCAGTACTTC.

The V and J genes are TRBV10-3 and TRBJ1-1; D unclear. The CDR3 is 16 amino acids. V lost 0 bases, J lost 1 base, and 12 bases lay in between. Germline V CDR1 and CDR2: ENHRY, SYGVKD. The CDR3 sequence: CAISESITATNTEAFF. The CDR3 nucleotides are TGTGCCATCAGTGAGTCGATCACAGCGACGAACACTGAAGCTTTCTTT.

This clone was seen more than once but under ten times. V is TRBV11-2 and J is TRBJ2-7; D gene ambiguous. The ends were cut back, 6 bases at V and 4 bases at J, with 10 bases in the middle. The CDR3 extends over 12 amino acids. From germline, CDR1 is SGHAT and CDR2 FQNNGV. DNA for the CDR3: TGTGCCAGCAGTTCCCGGTGGTACGAGCAGTACTTC. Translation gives CASSSRWYEQYF.

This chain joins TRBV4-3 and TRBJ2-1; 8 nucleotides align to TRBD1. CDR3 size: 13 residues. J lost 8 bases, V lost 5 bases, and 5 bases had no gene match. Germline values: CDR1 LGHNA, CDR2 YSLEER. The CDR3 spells CASSARGLDEQFF. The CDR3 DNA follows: TGCGCCAGCAGCGCCAGGGGGCTCGATGAGCAGTTCTTC.

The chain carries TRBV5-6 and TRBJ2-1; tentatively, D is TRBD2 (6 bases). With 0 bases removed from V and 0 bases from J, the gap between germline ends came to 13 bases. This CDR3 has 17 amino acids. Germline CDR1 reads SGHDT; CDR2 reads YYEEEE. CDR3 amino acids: CASSLGGIADSYNEQFF. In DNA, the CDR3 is TGTGCCAGCAGCTTGGGAGGTATAGCGGACTCCTACAATGAGCAGTTCTTC.

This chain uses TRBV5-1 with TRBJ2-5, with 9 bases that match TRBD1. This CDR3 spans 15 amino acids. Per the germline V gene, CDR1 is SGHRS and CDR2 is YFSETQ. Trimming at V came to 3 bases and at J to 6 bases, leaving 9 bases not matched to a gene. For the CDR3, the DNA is TGCGCCAGCAGCTCCCAAACAGGGGGCGCACAGACCCAGTACTTC. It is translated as CASSSQTGGAQTQYF.

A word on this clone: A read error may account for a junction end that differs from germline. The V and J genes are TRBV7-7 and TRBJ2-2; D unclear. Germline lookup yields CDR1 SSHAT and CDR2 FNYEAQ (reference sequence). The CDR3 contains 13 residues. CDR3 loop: CASSLRSPGELFF. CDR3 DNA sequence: TGTGCTAGCAGCCTGCGGTCCCCAGGGGAGCTGTTTTTT.

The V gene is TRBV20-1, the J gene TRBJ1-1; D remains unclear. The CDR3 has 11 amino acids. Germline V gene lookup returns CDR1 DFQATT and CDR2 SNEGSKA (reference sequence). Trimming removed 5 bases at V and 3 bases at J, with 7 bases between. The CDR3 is CSALEYTEAFF. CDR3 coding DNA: TGCAGTGCTTTGGAATACACTGAAGCTTTCTTT.

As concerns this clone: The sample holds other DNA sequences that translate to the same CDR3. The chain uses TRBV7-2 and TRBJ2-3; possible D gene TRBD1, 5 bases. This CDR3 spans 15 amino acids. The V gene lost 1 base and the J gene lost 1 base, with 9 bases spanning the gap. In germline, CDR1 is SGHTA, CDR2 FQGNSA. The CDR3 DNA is TGTGCCAGCAGCTTAGTCCTGACAGGCACAGATACGCAGTATTTT. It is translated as CASSLVLTGTDTQYF.

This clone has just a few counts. The CDR3 sequence: CASSGPGLGYEQYF. For the CDR3, the DNA is TGTGCCAGCAGCGGACCGGGACTAGGCTACGAGCAGTACTTC. The rearrangement links TRBV9 to TRBJ2-7; 8 bases are a match to TRBD2. This CDR3 region has 14 residues. The V gene end was trimmed by 3 bases and the J gene end by 3 bases; junction bases not matched to a gene: 5. The V gene's germline CDR1 is SGDLS and CDR2 YYNGEE.